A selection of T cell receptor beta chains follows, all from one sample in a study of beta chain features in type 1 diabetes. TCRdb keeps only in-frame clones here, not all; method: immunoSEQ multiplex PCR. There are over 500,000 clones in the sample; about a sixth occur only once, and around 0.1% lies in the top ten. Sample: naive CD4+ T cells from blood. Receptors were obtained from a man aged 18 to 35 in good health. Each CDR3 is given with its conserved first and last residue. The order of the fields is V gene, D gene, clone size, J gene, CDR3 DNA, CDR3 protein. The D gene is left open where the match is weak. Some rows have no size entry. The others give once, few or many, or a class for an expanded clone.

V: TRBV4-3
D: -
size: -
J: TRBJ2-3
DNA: TGCGCCAGCAGCCAAGCGTCGGGAGGGGGCGAAGATACGCAGTATTTT
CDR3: CASSQASGGGEDTQYF

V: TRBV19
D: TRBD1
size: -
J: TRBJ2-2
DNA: TGTGCCAGTAGTAGCTACAGGGGGCGGACCGGGGAGCTGTTTTTT
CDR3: CASSSYRGRTGELFF

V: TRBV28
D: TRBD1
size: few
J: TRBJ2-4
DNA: TGTGCCAGCAGTCCCTCGTACAGGGGCTCCTGGGAAAACATTCAGTACTTC
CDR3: CASSPSYRGSWENIQYF

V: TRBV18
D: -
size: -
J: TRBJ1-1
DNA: TGTGCCAGCTCACCGCAGGGGACTGAAGCTTTCTTT
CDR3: CASSPQGTEAFF

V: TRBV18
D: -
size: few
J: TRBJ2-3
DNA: TGTGCCAGCTCACTTGCCCTTGAGCCAGATACGCAGTATTTT
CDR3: CASSLALEPDTQYF

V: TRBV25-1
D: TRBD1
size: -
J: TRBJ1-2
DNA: TGTGCCAGCAGTGAGGGACAGGCCTATGGCTACACCTTC
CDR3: CASSEGQAYGYTF

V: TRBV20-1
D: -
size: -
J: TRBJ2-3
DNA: TGCAGTGCGTCTGTTTCAGATACGCAGTATTTT
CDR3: CSASVSDTQYF

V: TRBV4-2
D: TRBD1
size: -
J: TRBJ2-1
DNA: TGTGCCAGCAGCCAAGATGGACAGGTCAGGGGCAATGAGCAGTTCTTC
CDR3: CASSQDGQVRGNEQFF

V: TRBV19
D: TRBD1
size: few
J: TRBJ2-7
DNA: TGTGCCAGTAGTATGTCGGACAGGGGCTACGAGCAGTACTTC
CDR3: CASSMSDRGYEQYF

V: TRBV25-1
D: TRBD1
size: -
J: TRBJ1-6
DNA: TGTGCCAGCAGTGATACGACAGGGTGGAATTCACCCCTCCACTTT
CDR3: CASSDTTGWNSPLHF

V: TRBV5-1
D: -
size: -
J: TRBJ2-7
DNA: TGCGCCAGCACTTACGCCCCGACAAGCGAGCAGTACTTC
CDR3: CASTYAPTSEQYF

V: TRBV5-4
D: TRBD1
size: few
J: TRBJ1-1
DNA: TGTGCCAGCAGCTTGGCACAGGGGATGGGCACTGAAGCTTTCTTT
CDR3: CASSLAQGMGTEAFF

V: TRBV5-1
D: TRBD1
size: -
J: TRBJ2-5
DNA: TGCGCCAGCAGCCAACCGGGACAGGAAGAGACCCAGTACTTC
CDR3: CASSQPGQEETQYF

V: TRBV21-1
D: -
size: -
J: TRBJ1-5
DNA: TGTGCCAGCAGCAAAGTCCGGGGGCGCCCTCAGCCCCAGCATTTT
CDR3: CASSKVRGRPQPQHF

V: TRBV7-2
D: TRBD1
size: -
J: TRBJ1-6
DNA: TGTGCCAGCAGCTTAGCACAGGGGGATAATTCACCCCTCCACTTT
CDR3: CASSLAQGDNSPLHF

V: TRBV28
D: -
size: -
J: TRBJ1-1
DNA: TGTGCCAGCAGTTTGTCAGGGTTGGGGAACACTGAAGCTTTCTTT
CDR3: CASSLSGLGNTEAFF

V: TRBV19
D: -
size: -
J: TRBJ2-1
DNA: TGTGCCAGTAGTGTCCCGGGACTCAGCTCCTACAATGAGCAGTTCTTC
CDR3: CASSVPGLSSYNEQFF

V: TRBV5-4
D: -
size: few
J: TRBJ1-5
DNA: TGTGCCAGCAGCCAGGATTTGGATACTCGAGCCCAGCATTTT
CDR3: CASSQDLDTRAQHF

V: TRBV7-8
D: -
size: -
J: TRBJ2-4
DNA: TGTGCCTCCTGTCTGAGTCCCAAAAACATTCAGTACTTC
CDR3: CASCLSPKNIQYF

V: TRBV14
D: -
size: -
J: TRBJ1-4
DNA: TGTGCCAGCAGCCAAGATCGGCGGGGGCCAAATGAAAAACTGTTTTTT
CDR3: CASSQDRRGPNEKLFF

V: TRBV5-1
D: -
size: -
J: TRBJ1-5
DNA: TGCGCCAGCAGGTTGAACCCCGATCAAACAGGGCGGAATCGGCCCCAGCATTTT
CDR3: CASRLNPDQTGRNRPQHF

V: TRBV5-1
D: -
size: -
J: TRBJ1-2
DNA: TGCGCCAGCAAGCGCGACCCCCACGGGGCGGTCTATGGCTACACCTTC
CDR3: CASKRDPHGAVYGYTF

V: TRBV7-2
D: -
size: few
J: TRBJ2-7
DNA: TGTGCCAGCAGCTTAGGGTCGGGAGTATCCTACGAGCAGTACTTC
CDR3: CASSLGSGVSYEQYF

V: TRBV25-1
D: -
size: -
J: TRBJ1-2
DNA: TGTGCCAGCAGTGAACCAGGGACCCGTAAGGATGGCTACACCTTC
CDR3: CASSEPGTRKDGYTF

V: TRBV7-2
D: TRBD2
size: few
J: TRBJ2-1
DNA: TGTGCCAGCAGCTTACGGGCTAGCGGGACGAGCTCCTACAATGAGCAGTTCTTC
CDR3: CASSLRASGTSSYNEQFF

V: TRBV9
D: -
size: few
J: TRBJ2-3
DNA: TGTGCCAGCAGCGCGGAAGAAGAAACGCAGTATTTT
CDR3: CASSAEEETQYF

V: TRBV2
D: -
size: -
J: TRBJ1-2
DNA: TGTGCCAGCAGTGAAGTAAGGGGCTACACCTTC
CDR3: CASSEVRGYTF

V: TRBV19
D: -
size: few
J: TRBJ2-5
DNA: TGTGCCAGTAGTATTGGCAGGCGGGAGACCCAGTACTTC
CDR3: CASSIGRRETQYF

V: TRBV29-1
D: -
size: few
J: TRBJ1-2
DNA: TGCAGCGTTGAGGGCAGGTCTAACTATGGCTACACCTTC
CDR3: CSVEGRSNYGYTF